This T cell receptor beta chain derives from a study of beta chain features in type 1 diabetes. Findings and limits, study-wide: Researchers report that Type 1 diabetes patients had moderately but significantly shorter TCRB CDR3s across all four CD4+ subsets.

Every bit of the isolated RNA underwent reverse transcription, so sequencing read expressed TCRB transcripts. Only in-frame clones appear in the TCRdb table, and some are missing; sequencing was by immunoSEQ multiplex PCR. Among 400,000 or so clones listed, about 10% were seen once. The germline gives CDR1 LGHNT, CDR2 FRNRAP. V shed 8 bases and J shed 7 bases, with 8 bases lying between them. The CDR3 sequence is 11 residues long. The table lists this clone with many counts. Its matching antigen is unknown. This clonotype was obtained from a man aged 25 to 40 with type 1 diabetes. Sequencing was performed on central memory CD4+ T cells from blood. The chain has TRBV12-5 and TRBJ2-2; possible D gene TRBD1, 5 bases. CDR3 sequence: CASQGFGELFF. The DNA for the CDR3 is TGTGCTAGTCAGGGTTTCGGGGAGCTGTTTTTT.